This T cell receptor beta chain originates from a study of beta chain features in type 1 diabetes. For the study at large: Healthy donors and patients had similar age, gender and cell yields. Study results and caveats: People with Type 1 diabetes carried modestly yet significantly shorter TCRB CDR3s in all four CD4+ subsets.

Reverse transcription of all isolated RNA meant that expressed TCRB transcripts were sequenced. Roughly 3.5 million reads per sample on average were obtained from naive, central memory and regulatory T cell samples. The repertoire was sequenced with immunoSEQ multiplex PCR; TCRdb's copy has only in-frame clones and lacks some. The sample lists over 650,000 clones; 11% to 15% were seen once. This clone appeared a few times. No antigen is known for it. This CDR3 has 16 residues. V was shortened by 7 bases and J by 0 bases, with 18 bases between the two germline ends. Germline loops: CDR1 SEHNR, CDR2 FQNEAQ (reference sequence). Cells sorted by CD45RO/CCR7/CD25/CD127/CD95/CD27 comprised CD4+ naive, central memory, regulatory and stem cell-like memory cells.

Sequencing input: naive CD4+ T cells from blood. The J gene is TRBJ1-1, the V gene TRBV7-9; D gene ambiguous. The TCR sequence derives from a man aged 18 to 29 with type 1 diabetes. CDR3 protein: CASTSPGGQMNTEAFF. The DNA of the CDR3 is TGTGCCAGCACATCCCCCGGTGGGCAGATGAACACTGAAGCTTTCTTT. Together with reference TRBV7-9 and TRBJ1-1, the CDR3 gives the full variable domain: DTGVSQNPRHKITKRGQNVTFRCDPISEHNRLYWYRQTLGQGPEFLTYFQNEAQLEKSRLLSDRFSAERPKGSFSTLEIQRTEQGDSAMYLCASTSPGGQMNTEAFFGQGTRLTVV.